This T cell receptor (beta chain) was documented in a study of cytomegalovirus exposure and HLA in healthy donors. As for the study in general: A later analysis reported the 120 or so validation repertoires used the same platform as the roughly 700 first-cohort repertoires.

The table came from immunoSEQ multiplex PCR; TCRdb's copy has only in-frame clones and leaves some out. Among more than 45,000 clones listed, approximately 92% were seen once. Study results and caveats: The study labeled 150 to 200 TCR beta chains cytomegalovirus-associated.

The V end was cut by 6 bases, the J end by 9 bases, with 9 bases between. This CDR3 is 11 amino acids long. Looked up from germline, CDR1 is MNHEY and CDR2 is SVGAGI. On this clone: Its antigen is not known.

The chain joins TRBV6-5 to TRBJ2-1; D might be TRBD1 (6 bases). The material sequenced was PBMCs. The clonotype originates from a young woman in good health and CMV-seronegative. In DNA, the CDR3 is TGTGCCAGCAGCCAAGGGGGTGAGCAGTTCTTC. Translated: CASSQGGEQFF.